This is a list of T cell receptor beta chains from one sample in a study of metastatic and nonmetastatic thyroid tumors. TCRdb re-processed the PCR reads through MiXCR. In the table there are some 83,000 clones, 9.5% to 15% of which are singletons. Sequencing used tumor tissue. The origin of the receptors is a female donor with papillary thyroid cancer or a benign thyroid nodule (not recorded which). Some clones in this sample may be carry-over from other donors' samples. Each CDR3 is given without its conserved first and last residue. The D gene is left open where the match is weak. For some rows the clone size is stated as once, few or many, or as a class when expanded; others skip it.

abundance,d_gene,v_gene,j_gene,CDR3aa
many,TRBD2,TRBV7-3,TRBJ2-1,ASSYSGNFYNEQF
many,NA,TRBV12-3/TRBV12-4,TRBJ1-5,ASSFSGRLSNQPQH
NA,NA,TRBV5-1,TRBJ2-2,ASRLTEELS
many,TRBD1,TRBV28,TRBJ2-7,ASSSTQGRNEQY
many,TRBD1,TRBV7-8,TRBJ2-5,ASSTGVQETQY
many,TRBD1,TRBV7-6,TRBJ2-1,ASSFTGQEYNEQF
many,TRBD2,TRBV6-5,TRBJ2-1,ASSRPGLAEPRGYNEQF
many,NA,TRBV6-6,TRBJ2-7,ASSYVQRSYEQY
many,TRBD2,TRBV27,TRBJ2-3,ASSWTSGSTAQY
many,NA,TRBV6-1,TRBJ2-5,ASSRYQETQY
many,TRBD2,TRBV7-3,TRBJ2-3,ASSRSLAGGLSDTQY
many,NA,TRBV3-1,TRBJ2-7,ASSLANLSIHEQY
many,NA,TRBV3-1,TRBJ2-5,ASSPPPT
NA,TRBD2,TRBV20-1,TRBJ2-7,SAIVLLAGSPSEQY
many,TRBD2,TRBV11-1,TRBJ2-7,ASTNNPWPSGPSYEQY
NA,NA,TRBV29-1,TRBJ2-5,SVAASQETQY
NA,NA,TRBV5-5,TRBJ2-7,ASSLGDRSYEQY
NA,NA,TRBV2,TRBJ1-1,ASSVGGVGAF
many,NA,TRBV11-3,TRBJ2-7,ASSSRTVYEQY
many,TRBD2,TRBV5-1,TRBJ2-7,ASSLGLAGARGEQY
NA,NA,TRBV28,TRBJ2-7,AIIPLGEQY
few,TRBD2,TRBV11-2,TRBJ2-5,ASSLEAGGAQY
many,NA,TRBV20-1,TRBJ2-6,SARQGGQPGANVLT
many,NA,TRBV7-9,TRBJ2-7,ASSLGGYSSYEQY
few,NA,TRBV5-6,TRBJ2-2,ASSPRIRTANTGELF
many,NA,TRBV11-2,TRBJ1-2,ASSLGQGHNYGYT
many,TRBD2,TRBV3-1,TRBJ2-7,ASSHVTSGSLWEQY
many,NA,TRBV11-2,TRBJ1-2,ASSLGPLIFESGYT
many,NA,TRBV7-8,TRBJ2-3,ASSLVGGTSDTQY
many,NA,TRBV20-1,TRBJ2-7,SAREAPGSEQY
NA,NA,TRBV7-6,TRBJ2-7,ASSLSPISVGHYEQY
many,TRBD1,TRBV19,TRBJ1-2,ASSIRDRGHYGYT
many,NA,TRBV3-1,TRBJ2-3,ASSWGSGTDTQY
many,NA,TRBV20-1,TRBJ2-7,SAMQGPPPYEQY
few,TRBD2,TRBV24-1,TRBJ2-1,ATSALGLAGDNEQF
many,NA,TRBV5-1,TRBJ1-1,ASSLGYGGYTEAF
NA,TRBD1,TRBV5-1,TRBJ1-6,ASSHRGGDSPLH
many,NA,TRBV10-3,TRBJ2-1,AISESSSTGRDEQF
few,NA,TRBV2,TRBJ1-2,ASSVGRTVYGYT
NA,TRBD1,TRBV2,TRBJ2-7,ASRPATGYYHDQY
few,TRBD1,TRBV15,TRBJ2-7,ATSSQRTGLREQY
many,NA,TRBV28,TRBJ2-3,ASNMRPRRDTQY